The 24 T cell receptor beta chains below come from one sample, sequenced in a study of T cell responses to AZD1222 COVID-19 vaccine. The assay was immunoSEQ multiplex PCR, and TCRdb's table has in-frame clones only and misses some. The profile shows fewer than 150,000 clones, 88% of them singletons. Material: peripheral blood, obtained 28 days after the second AZD1222 dose. The receptors come from an adult who received the AZD1222 COVID-19 vaccine.

This chain uses TRBV6-5 with TRBJ1-2; a possible D gene is TRBD1 (5 bases). The CDR3 consists of 13 residues. Germline assignment: CDR1 MNHEY and CDR2 SVGAGI. The V gene lost 6 bases and the J gene lost 8 bases, with 16 bases spanning the gap. As DNA, the CDR3 is TGTGCCAGCAGCGCAGGGTTGGTGGGCGGCTACACCTTC. This gives the protein CASSAGLVGGYTF.

In this sample, this clone turned up a few times. The sample holds other DNA sequences that translate to the same CDR3. The V call is TRBV6-5, the J call TRBJ1-1; D is undetermined. Germline V gives CDR1 MNHEY, CDR2 SVGAGI. The CDR3 extends over 14 amino acids. V was shortened by 2 bases and J by 1 base, with 8 bases between the two germline ends. CDR3 DNA sequence: TGTGCCAGCAGTTACAGGCAGGCGAACACTGAAGCTTTCTTT. Residues: CASSYRQANTEAFF.

V gene TRBV7-9 combines with J gene TRBJ1-2, with 9 bases fitting TRBD1. In germline, CDR1 is SEHNR, CDR2 FQNEAQ (reference sequence). CDR3 length: 15 residues. V lost 5 bases to trimming and J lost 2 bases; unmatched junction nucleotides: 6. The CDR3 nucleotides read TGTGCCAGCAGCCGCTCCGGACAGGGGAACTATGGCTACACCTTC. This codes for CASSRSGQGNYGYTF.

This rearrangement joins TRBV15 to TRBJ2-1, with 10 nucleotides matching TRBD1. CDR3 size: 16 residues. V lost 4 bases to trimming and J lost 4 bases; unmatched junction nucleotides: 7. Germline CDR1 reads LNHNV; CDR2 reads YYDKDF (reference sequence). The CDR3, as DNA: TGTGCCACCAGCACCGGGACAGGGGCAGGATACAATGAGCAGTTCTTC. Amino acid sequence: CATSTGTGAGYNEQFF.

V and J are TRBV19 and TRBJ1-2; a weak D match, TRBD1 (6 bases). Trimming shortened V by 5 bases and J by 8 bases, and 12 bases separated the two germline ends. Per germline, CDR1 LNHDA and CDR2 SQIVND (reference sequence). The CDR3 covers 12 residues. CDR3 protein: CASSQQGGGYTF. CDR3 DNA: TGTGCCAGTAGTCAACAGGGAGGAGGCTACACCTTC.

This chain joins TRBV28 and TRBJ1-3; D possibly corresponds to TRBD1 (5 bases). This CDR3 has 14 amino acids. Germline CDR1 reads MDHEN; CDR2 reads SYDVKM. V was trimmed by 2 bases and J by 3 bases, leaving 8 bases between them. The DNA for the CDR3 is TGTGCCAGCAGTTTAATTACAGGTGGAAACACCATATATTTT. Translation gives CASSLITGGNTIYF. Looking up the rest from reference TRBV28 and TRBJ1-3 gives the full variable domain: DVKVTQSSRYLVKRTGEKVFLECVQDMDHENMFWYRQDPGLGLRLIYFSYDVKMKEKGDIPEGYSVSREKKERFSLILESASTNQTSMYLCASSLITGGNTIYFGEGSWLTVV.

The rearrangement links TRBV3-1 (or the pseudogene TRBV3-2) to TRBJ1-1; weak D call: TRBD1 (5 bases). In germline, CDR1 is LGHDT, CDR2 YNNKEL (reference sequence). The CDR3 extends over 15 amino acids. V was cut by 1 base and J by 11 bases, with 20 bases left in between. The CDR3 DNA reads TGTGCCAGCAGCCAAGGGACGGGGATGGGGCTGAGTGCTTTCTTT. It encodes CASSQGTGMGLSAFF.

CDR3 protein: CASSSTAVLGTQYF. CDR3 nucleotides: TGTGCCAGCAGTTCCACTGCCGTCTTGGGGACCCAGTACTTC. V usage is TRBV28 and J usage is TRBJ2-5; no clear D gene. Germline V gene lookup returns CDR1 MDHEN and CDR2 SYDVKM. The CDR3 totals 14 residues. The V end lost 4 bases, the J end lost 7 bases, and 16 bases lay between the germline ends.

In this sample, this clone turned up once. The chain couples TRBV6-5 to TRBJ1-2; D remains ambiguous. The V and J ends lost 0 bases and 2 bases respectively, with 13 bases between them. The germline V gene has CDR1 MNHEY and CDR2 SVGAGI. The CDR3 loop spans 16 amino acids. The CDR3 sequence: CASSYSVGRLNYGYTF. Here the CDR3 DNA reads TGTGCCAGCAGTTACTCCGTAGGCAGACTGAACTATGGCTACACCTTC.

The chain carries TRBV11-2 and TRBJ1-4; 9 positions match TRBD1. This CDR3 contains 14 residues. The germline V gene encodes CDR1 SGHAT and CDR2 FQNNGV. The ends lost 3 bases at V and 4 bases at J; junction bases unmatched: 0. The CDR3: CASSLGQGNEKLFF. The CDR3 bases are TGTGCCAGCAGCTTGGGACAGGGTAATGAAAAACTGTTTTTT.

V is TRBV7-9 and J is TRBJ1-2, with a weak D call TRBD1 (5 bases). The CDR3 consists of 14 residues. Deletions cut 3 bases from V and 3 bases from J, with 11 bases between. Germline V gene lookup returns CDR1 SEHNR and CDR2 FQNEAQ (reference sequence). CDR3 nucleotides: TGTGCCAGCAGCTTGTCGGGGCGGGACTATGGCTACACCTTC. This codes for CASSLSGRDYGYTF. Filled out from reference TRBV7-9 and TRBJ1-2, the complete variable domain reads DTGVSQNPRHKITKRGQNVTFRCDPISEHNRLYWYRQTLGQGPEFLTYFQNEAQLEKSRLLSDRFSAERPKGSFSTLEIQRTEQGDSAMYLCASSLSGRDYGYTFGSGTRLTVV.

This clone was counted once. The gene calls are TRBV5-1 and TRBJ2-7; D may be TRBD1 or TRBD2 (5 bases each). V was trimmed by 0 bases and J by 3 bases, leaving 13 bases between them. This CDR3 contains 15 residues. CDR1 SGHRS and CDR2 YFSETQ come from the germline V gene. The CDR3 DNA sequence: TGCGCCAGCAGCTTGGTAGGGGACCTTCTCTACGAGCAGTACTTC. As protein: CASSLVGDLLYEQYF.

The genes are TRBV5-6 and TRBJ2-6; D is uncertain. Germline V gives CDR1 SGHDT, CDR2 YYEEEE. The germline V and J ends were trimmed by 0 bases and 2 bases, with 12 bases remaining between them. The CDR3 length is 17 residues. The CDR3 DNA reads TGTGCCAGCAGCTTGGCACCAATAGGCGCTGGGGCCAACGTCCTGACTTTC. Translated: CASSLAPIGAGANVLTF.

The rearrangement links TRBV5-1 to TRBJ2-7; D perhaps matches TRBD1 (5 bases). There are 15 residues in the CDR3. V lost 1 base, J lost 0 bases, and 11 bases lay in between. The V gene's germline CDR1 is SGHRS and CDR2 YFSETQ. The CDR3 reads CASSLQGDFSYEQYF. CDR3 bases: TGCGCCAGCAGCTTGCAAGGGGATTTCTCCTACGAGCAGTACTTC.

The V gene is TRBV30, the J gene TRBJ1-1; D remains ambiguous. This CDR3 spans 12 amino acids. CDR1 is GTSNPN and CDR2 is SVGIG in the germline V gene (reference sequence). The V end lost 3 bases, the J end lost 4 bases, and 9 bases lay between the germline ends. The CDR3 DNA reads as TGTGCCTGGAGCTGGGTGGGCACTGAAGCTTTCTTT. Translating it yields CAWSWVGTEAFF.

The V gene is TRBV5-4, the J gene TRBJ1-2; 8 bases agree with TRBD1. V shed 3 bases, J shed 8 bases, and the junction held 6 bases outside the gene matches. The CDR3 sequence is 13 residues long. CDR1 is SGHNT and CDR2 is YYREEE in the germline V gene (reference sequence). The CDR3 here is CASSWGTGGGYTF. CDR3 nucleotide sequence: TGTGCCAGCAGCTGGGGGACAGGAGGAGGCTACACCTTC. The whole variable domain, remainder taken from reference TRBV5-4 and TRBJ1-2, is ETGVTQSPTHLIKTRGQQVTLRCSSQSGHNTVSWYQQALGQGPQFIFQYYREEENGRGNFPPRFSGLQFPNYSSELNVNALELDDSALYLCASSWGTGGGYTFGSGTRLTVV.

The chain is built from TRBV5-3 and TRBJ2-1, with 7 bases lining up with TRBD2. TRBV5-3 is placed among ORFs of uncertain function. This CDR3 is 17 amino acids long. V was clipped by 4 bases and J by 0 bases; unmatched bases: 10. Here the CDR3 reads CARSPHLAESSYNEQFF. In DNA, the CDR3 is TGTGCCAGAAGCCCCCACCTAGCGGAGAGCTCCTACAATGAGCAGTTCTTC.

The chain employs TRBV5-1 and TRBJ1-4; the D is unclear. The CDR3 is 15 amino acids. The V end lost 3 bases, the J end lost 7 bases, and 16 bases lay between the germline ends. Germline V gene data show CDR1 as SGHRS and CDR2 as YFSETQ. DNA of the CDR3: TGCGCCAGCAGCTGGTCATGGGGATTTGGTGAAAAACTGTTTTTT. It encodes CASSWSWGFGEKLFF. The full variable domain, its missing parts supplied by reference TRBV5-1 and TRBJ1-4, is KAGVTQTPRYLIKTRGQQVTLSCSPISGHRSVSWYQQTPGQGLQFLFEYFSETQRNKGNFPGRFSGRQFSNSRSEMNVSTLELGDSALYLCASSWSWGFGEKLFFGSGTQLSVL.

J is TRBJ2-2 and V is TRBV18; 7 positions agree with TRBD2. V shed 3 bases, J shed 3 bases, and the junction held 7 bases outside the gene matches. The CDR3 totals 16 residues. The V gene's germline CDR1 is KGHSH and CDR2 LQKENI. DNA for the CDR3: TGTGCCAGCTCACCGAGGGCGGGAGATGACACCGGGGAGCTGTTTTTT. It translates to CASSPRAGDDTGELFF.

A few counts support this clone. This rearrangement joins TRBV11-2 to TRBJ2-7; either TRBD1 or TRBD2 may supply D (6 bases each). The CDR3 totals 16 residues. Germline loops: CDR1 SGHAT, CDR2 FQNNGV. Trimming left V 1 base short and J 1 base short, with 14 bases between. CDR3 coding DNA: TGTGCCAGCAGCTTAGGGGGGGCCGTACGTTCCTACGAGCAGTACTTC. It yields the protein CASSLGGAVRSYEQYF.

This clone was counted a few times. J is TRBJ1-4 and V is TRBV7-8; 7 bases line up with TRBD1. The CDR3 consists of 16 residues. Germline loops: CDR1 SGHVS, CDR2 FQNEAQ. Unmatched junction bases numbered 6, after V lost 1 base and J lost 4 bases. This CDR3 reads CASSLGWAGGNEKLFF. In nucleotides, the CDR3 is TGTGCCAGCAGCTTAGGGTGGGCAGGGGGTAATGAAAAACTGTTTTTT.

In DNA, the CDR3 is TGTGCCAGCAGCTTCCTCTCTGGGGCCAACGTCCTGACTTTC. Amino acids: CASSFLSGANVLTF. The chain employs TRBV7-8 and TRBJ2-6; unclear D gene. V dropped 3 bases and J dropped 0 bases, with 3 bases sitting between them. Per the germline V gene, CDR1 is SGHVS and CDR2 is FQNEAQ. There are 14 residues in the CDR3. The full variable domain, completed using reference TRBV7-8 and TRBJ2-6, is GAGVSQSPRYKVAKRGQDVALRCDPISGHVSLFWYQQALGQGPEFLTYFQNEAQLDKSGLPSDRFFAERPEGSVSTLKIQRTQQEDSAVYLCASSFLSGANVLTFGAGSRLTVL.

The gene calls are TRBV7-2 and TRBJ1-6; 8 nucleotides line up with TRBD1. The CDR3 consists of 18 residues. Trimming took 7 bases from V and 0 from J; bases not matched to a gene: 11. The germline CDR1 and CDR2 sequences are SGHTA and FQGNSA. CDR3 coding DNA: TGTGCCAGCACGGGTGGAAGGACAGGGAGCTCCTATAATTCACCCCTCCACTTT. Encoded protein: CASTGGRTGSSYNSPLHF.

This clone turned up a few times. V usage is TRBV6-6 and J usage is TRBJ1-1; 8 bases line up with TRBD1. There are 15 residues in the CDR3. The germline V gene has CDR1 MNHNY and CDR2 SVGAGI (reference sequence). Unmatched junction bases numbered 14, after V lost 6 bases and J lost 8 bases. The CDR3: CASRPGQGRSGEAFF. The CDR3 DNA reads TGTGCCAGCAGGCCCGGACAGGGTCGCAGCGGCGAAGCTTTCTTT.